Detailed here is one T cell receptor (beta chain). The target antigen is unknown. Clones were sequenced by immunoSEQ multiplex PCR, and TCRdb holds only the in-frame ones, with some missing. The sample lists over a million clones, about 84% occurring once. The data were taken from a study of shared clonotypes between healthy human individuals. As for the study in general: For every donor, three CD4 naive, three CD4 memory, two CD8 naive and one CD8 memory plates were used. Notes on the study in general: Naive CD4 clonotypes were shared across a few donors at around 5.4%. Rarefaction showed that sequencing of sorted subsets was incomplete (despite large depth). Sample collection involved blood only; tissue repertoires are likely different.

Looked up from germline, CDR1 is SQVTM and CDR2 is ANQGSEA. This CDR3 has 11 residues. V was shortened by 5 bases and J by 5 bases, with 9 bases between the two germline ends. This TCR came from a man between 18 and 35 years old in good health. Some clones in this sample may be carry-over from other donors' samples. Sequenced sample: memory CD4+ T cells from PBMCs. Documented subset: CD45RA-negative fraction. The V gene is TRBV29-1, the J gene TRBJ1-1; possibly TRBD1 for D (5 bases). The CDR3 DNA reads TGCAGCGTTACCCAGGGAACTGAAGCTTTCTTT. Protein: CSVTQGTEAFF. Looking up the rest from reference TRBV29-1 and TRBJ1-1 gives the full variable domain: SAVISQKPSRDICQRGTSLTIQCQVDSQVTMMFWYRQQPGQSLTLIATANQGSEATYESGFVIDKFPISRPNLTFSTLTVSNMSPEDSSIYLCSVTQGTEAFFGQGTRLTVV.